These 2 T cell receptor beta chains were sequenced from one sample in a study of breast tumors, draining lymph nodes, adjacent tissues (dated by TCRdb to about 2016). The library relied on multiplex PCR. Sequencing was performed on an Illumina HiSeq 2000. The raw public data were reprocessed by TCRdb itself: fastp quality trimming at Q25, MiXCR clonotype calling, in-frame beta chains only. One record per CDR3 amino acid sequence lists the most common genes and DNA. The sample table shows 200,000 to 300,000 distinct CDR3 sequences, and around 30% are seen once. The leading ten clones occupy around 1% of the sample. Lymph node samples were obtained from the axillary draining lymph nodes of breast cancer patients. The specimen sequenced was axillary lymph node tissue. The receptors here all came from a female donor with breast cancer. Some clones in this sample may be carry-over from other donors' samples.

This clonotype was detected ten times or more. The rearrangement uses TRBV9 and TRBJ2-3; D might be TRBD2 (6 bases). Germline CDR1 and CDR2: SGDLS and YYNGEE. V was cut by 3 bases and J by 3 bases, with 14 bases left in between. The CDR3 is 15 amino acids. CDR3 bases: TGTGCCAGCAGCGGGCGGGACCGAAAGACAGATACGCAGTATTTT. Amino acids: CASSGRDRKTDTQYF.

Comments on this clonotype: One end of the junction fails to match germline, which may point to a read error. The chain employs TRBV29-1 and TRBJ2-1, with D possibly matching TRBD2 (6 bases). Germline V lookup: CDR1 SQVTM, CDR2 ANQGSEA. This CDR3 is built from 11 residues. Here the CDR3 reads CSLRGGLLGIF. The CDR3 DNA reads TGCAGCTTAAGGGGAGGCCTTTTAGGGATCTTC.